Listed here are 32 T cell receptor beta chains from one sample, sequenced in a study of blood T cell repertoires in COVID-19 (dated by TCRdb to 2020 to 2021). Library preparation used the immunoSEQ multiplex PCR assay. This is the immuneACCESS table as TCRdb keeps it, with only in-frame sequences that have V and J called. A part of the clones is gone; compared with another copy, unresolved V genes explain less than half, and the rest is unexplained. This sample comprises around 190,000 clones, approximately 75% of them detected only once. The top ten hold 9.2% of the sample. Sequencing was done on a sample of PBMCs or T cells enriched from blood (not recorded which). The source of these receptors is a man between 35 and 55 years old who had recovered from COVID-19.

The chain's CDR3 is CASSLRLGSEQYF. CDR3 coding DNA: TGTGCCAGCAGCTTAAGGCTGGGGAGCGAGCAGTACTTC. V and J are TRBV7-8 and TRBJ2-7, with a tentative D call TRBD2 (5 bases). CDR1 is SGHVS, CDR2 FQNEAQ, per germline. V dropped 2 bases and J dropped 6 bases, with 11 bases sitting between them. The CDR3 is 13 residues long.

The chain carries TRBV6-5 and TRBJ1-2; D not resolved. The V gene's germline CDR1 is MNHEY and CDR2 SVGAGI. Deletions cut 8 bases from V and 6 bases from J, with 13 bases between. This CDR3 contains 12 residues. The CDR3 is CASFNFPHGYTF. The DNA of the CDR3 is TGTGCCAGCTTTAACTTTCCCCATGGCTACACCTTC.

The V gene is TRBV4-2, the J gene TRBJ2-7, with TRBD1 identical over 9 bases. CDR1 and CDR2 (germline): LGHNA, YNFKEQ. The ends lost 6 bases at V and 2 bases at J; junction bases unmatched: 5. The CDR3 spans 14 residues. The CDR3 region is CASRLGQGTYEQYF. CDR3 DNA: TGTGCCAGCAGGCTGGGACAGGGAACCTACGAGCAGTACTTC.

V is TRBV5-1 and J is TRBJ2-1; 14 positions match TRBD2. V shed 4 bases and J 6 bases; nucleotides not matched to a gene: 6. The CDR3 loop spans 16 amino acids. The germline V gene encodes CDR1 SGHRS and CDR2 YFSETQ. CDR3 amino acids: CASSTTGLAGGNEQFF. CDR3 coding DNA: TGCGCCAGCAGCACGACCGGACTAGCGGGGGGCAATGAGCAGTTCTTC.

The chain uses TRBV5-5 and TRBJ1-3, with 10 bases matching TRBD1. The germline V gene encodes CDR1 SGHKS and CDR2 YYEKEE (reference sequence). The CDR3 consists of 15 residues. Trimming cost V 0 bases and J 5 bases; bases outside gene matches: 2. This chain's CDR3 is CASSLGQGARNTIYF. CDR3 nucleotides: TGTGCCAGCAGCTTGGGACAGGGGGCAAGAAACACCATATATTTT.

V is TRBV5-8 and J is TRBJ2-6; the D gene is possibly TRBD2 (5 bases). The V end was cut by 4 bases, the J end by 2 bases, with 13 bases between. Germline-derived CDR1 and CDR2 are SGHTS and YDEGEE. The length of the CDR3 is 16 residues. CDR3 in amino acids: CASSLPGIPGANVLTF. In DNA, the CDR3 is TGTGCCAGCAGCCTCCCCGGGATCCCTGGGGCCAACGTCCTGACTTTC.

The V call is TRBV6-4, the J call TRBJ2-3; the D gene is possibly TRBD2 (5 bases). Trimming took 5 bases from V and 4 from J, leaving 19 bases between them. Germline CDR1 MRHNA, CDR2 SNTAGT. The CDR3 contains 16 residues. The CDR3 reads CASSIPPSGGPDTQYF. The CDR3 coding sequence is TGTGCCAGCAGTATCCCGCCTAGTGGAGGTCCAGATACGCAGTATTTT.

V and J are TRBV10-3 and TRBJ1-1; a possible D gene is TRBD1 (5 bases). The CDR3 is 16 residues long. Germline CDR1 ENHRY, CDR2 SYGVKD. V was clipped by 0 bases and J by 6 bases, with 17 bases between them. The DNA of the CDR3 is TGTGCCATCAGTGAGTCACAGGCAGTCAGAGGCGCTGAAGCTTTCTTT. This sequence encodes CAISESQAVRGAEAFF.

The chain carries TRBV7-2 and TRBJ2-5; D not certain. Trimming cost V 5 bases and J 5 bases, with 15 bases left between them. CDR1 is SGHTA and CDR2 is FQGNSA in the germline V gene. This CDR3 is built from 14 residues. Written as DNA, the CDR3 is TGTGCCAGCAGCCATAGGTCTGGAGATGAGACCCAGTACTTC. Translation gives CASSHRSGDETQYF.

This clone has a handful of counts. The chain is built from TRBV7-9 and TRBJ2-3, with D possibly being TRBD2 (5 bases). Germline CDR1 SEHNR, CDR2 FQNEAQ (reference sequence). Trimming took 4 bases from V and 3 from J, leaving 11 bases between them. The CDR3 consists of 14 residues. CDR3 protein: CASSYSTRTDTQYF. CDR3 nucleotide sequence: TGTGCCAGCAGCTACTCCACTAGGACAGATACGCAGTATTTT.

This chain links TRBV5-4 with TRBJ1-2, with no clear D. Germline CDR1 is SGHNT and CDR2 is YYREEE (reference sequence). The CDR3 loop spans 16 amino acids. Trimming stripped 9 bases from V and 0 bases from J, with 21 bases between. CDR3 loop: CATLREGWSPNYGYTF. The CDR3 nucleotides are TGTGCCACCCTGCGGGAGGGATGGAGTCCTAACTATGGCTACACCTTC.

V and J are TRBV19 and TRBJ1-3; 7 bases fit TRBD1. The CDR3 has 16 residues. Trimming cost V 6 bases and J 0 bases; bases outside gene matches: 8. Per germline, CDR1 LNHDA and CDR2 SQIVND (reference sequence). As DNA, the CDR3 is TGTGCCAGTAGGAATATAGGGGGCCGCTCTGGAAACACCATATATTTT. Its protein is CASRNIGGRSGNTIYF.

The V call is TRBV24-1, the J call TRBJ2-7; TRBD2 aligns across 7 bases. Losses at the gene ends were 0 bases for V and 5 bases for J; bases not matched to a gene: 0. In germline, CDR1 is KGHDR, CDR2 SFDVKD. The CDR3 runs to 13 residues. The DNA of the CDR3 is TGTGCCACCAGTGATTTGGGGAGGGACGAGCAGTACTTC. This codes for CATSDLGRDEQYF.

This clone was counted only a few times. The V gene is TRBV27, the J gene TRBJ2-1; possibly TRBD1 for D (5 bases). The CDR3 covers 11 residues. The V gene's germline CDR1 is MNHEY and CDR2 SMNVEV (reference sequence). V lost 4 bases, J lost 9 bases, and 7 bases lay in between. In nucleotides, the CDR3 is TGTGCCAGCAGTTCAGGGCTTGAGCAGTTCTTC. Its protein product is CASSSGLEQFF.

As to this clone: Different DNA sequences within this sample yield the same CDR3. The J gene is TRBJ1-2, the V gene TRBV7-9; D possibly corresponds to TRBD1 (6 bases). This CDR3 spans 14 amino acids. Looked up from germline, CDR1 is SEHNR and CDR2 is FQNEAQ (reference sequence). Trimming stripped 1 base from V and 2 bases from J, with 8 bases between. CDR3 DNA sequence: TGTGCCAGCAGCTTAGGGCAGGGGAACTATGGCTACACCTTC. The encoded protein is CASSLGQGNYGYTF. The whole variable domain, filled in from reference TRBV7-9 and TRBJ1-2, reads DTGVSQNPRHKITKRGQNVTFRCDPISEHNRLYWYRQTLGQGPEFLTYFQNEAQLEKSRLLSDRFSAERPKGSFSTLEIQRTEQGDSAMYLCASSLGQGNYGYTFGSGTRLTVV.

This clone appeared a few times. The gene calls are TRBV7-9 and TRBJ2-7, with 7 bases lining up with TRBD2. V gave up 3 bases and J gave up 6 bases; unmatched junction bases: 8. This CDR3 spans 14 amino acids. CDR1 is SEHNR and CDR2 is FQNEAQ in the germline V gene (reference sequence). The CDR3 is CASSFGGSAGEQYF. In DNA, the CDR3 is TGTGCCAGCAGCTTCGGCGGGAGTGCGGGCGAGCAGTACTTC.

CDR3 DNA sequence: TGTGCCACCAGAGAAGTCAGTGCAACTAATGAAAAACTGTTTTTT. As protein: CATREVSATNEKLFF. The chain joins TRBV15 to TRBJ1-4; D is unresolved. CDR1 is LNHNV, CDR2 YYDKDF, per germline (reference sequence). The CDR3 runs 15 residues. V was cut by 6 bases and J by 0 bases, with 11 bases left in between.

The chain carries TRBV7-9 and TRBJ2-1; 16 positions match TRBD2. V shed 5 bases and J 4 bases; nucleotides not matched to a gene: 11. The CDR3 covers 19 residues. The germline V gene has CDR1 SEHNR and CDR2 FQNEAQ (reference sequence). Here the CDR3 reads CASSPQEGLAGGRYNEQFF. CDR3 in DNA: TGTGCCAGCAGCCCTCAAGAGGGACTAGCGGGAGGGAGGTACAATGAGCAGTTCTTC.

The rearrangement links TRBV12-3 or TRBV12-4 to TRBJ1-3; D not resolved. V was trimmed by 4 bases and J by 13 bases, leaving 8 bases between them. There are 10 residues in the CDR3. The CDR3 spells CASSSGKIYF. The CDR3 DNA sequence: TGTGCCAGCAGTTCCGGGAAGATATATTTT.

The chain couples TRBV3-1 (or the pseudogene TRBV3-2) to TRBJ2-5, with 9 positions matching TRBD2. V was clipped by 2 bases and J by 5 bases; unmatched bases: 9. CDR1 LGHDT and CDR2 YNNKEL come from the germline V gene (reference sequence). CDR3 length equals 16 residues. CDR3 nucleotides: TGTGCCAGCAGCCAAACGGCAGCGGGGGGATGGGAGACCCAGTACTTC. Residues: CASSQTAAGGWETQYF.

CDR3 nucleotide sequence: TGTGCCAGCAGCTTCCTTCCCCTCCAGCCCCAGCATTTT. Translating gives CASSFLPLQPQHF. The rearrangement links TRBV6-5 to TRBJ1-5; D uncertain. The CDR3 totals 13 residues. V was pared by 6 bases and J by 7 bases, with 13 bases between. Germline V CDR1 and CDR2: MNHEY, SVGAGI.

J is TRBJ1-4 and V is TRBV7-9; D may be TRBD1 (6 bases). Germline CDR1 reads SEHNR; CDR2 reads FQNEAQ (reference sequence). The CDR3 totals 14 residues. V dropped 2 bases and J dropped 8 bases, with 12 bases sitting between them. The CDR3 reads CASSLSGTTEKLFF. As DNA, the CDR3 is TGTGCCAGCAGCTTATCCGGGACAACCGAAAAACTGTTTTTT.

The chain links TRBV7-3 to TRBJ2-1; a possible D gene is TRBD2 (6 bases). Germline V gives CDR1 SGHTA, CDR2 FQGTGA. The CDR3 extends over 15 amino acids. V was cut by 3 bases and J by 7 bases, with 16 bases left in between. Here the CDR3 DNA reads TGTGCCAGCAGCTTTTCCCCGGGAGTGGGGAATGAGCAGTTCTTC. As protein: CASSFSPGVGNEQFF.

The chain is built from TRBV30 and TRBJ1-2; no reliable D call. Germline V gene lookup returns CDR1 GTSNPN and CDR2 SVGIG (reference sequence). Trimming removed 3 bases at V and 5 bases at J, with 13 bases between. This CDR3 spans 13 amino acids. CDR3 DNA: TGTGCCTGGAGAGAGGTCCCCGGGTATGGCTACACCTTC. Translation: CAWREVPGYGYTF.

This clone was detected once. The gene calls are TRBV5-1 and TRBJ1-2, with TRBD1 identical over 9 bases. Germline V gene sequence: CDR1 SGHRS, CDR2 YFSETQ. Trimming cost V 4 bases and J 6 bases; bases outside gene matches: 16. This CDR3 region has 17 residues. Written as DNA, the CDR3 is TGCGCCAGCAGCCTCTGGGGACAGGGACAAACCGGGCATGGCTACACCTTC. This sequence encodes CASSLWGQGQTGHGYTF.

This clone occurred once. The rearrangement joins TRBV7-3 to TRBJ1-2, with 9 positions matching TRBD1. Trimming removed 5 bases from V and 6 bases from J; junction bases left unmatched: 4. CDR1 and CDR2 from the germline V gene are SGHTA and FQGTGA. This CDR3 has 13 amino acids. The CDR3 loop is CASSPGTGNGYTF. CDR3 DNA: TGTGCCAGCAGCCCCGGGACAGGGAATGGCTACACCTTC. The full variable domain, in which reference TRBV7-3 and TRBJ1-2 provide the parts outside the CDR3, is GAGVSQTPSNKVTEKGKYVELRCDPISGHTALYWYRQSLGQGPEFLIYFQGTGAADDSGLPNDRFFAVRPEGSVSTLKIQRTERGDSAVYLCASSPGTGNGYTFGSGTRLTVV.

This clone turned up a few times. The chain's CDR3 is CSASNSRGQSTPTTF. DNA of the CDR3: TGCAGTGCTAGTAACTCTCGCGGACAGTCAACTCCAACAACCTTC. The gene calls are TRBV20-1 and TRBJ1-2, with D tentatively TRBD1 (6 bases). Germline values: CDR1 DFQATT, CDR2 SNEGSKA (reference sequence). The CDR3 consists of 15 residues. Trimming took 3 bases from V and 14 from J, leaving 28 bases between them.

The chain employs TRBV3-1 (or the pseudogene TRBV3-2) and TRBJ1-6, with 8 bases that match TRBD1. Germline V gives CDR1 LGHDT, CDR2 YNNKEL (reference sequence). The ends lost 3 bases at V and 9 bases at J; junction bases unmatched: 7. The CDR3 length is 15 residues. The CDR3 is CASSQMTGVGSPLHF. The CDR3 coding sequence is TGTGCCAGCAGCCAGATGACAGGGGTAGGTTCACCCCTCCACTTT.

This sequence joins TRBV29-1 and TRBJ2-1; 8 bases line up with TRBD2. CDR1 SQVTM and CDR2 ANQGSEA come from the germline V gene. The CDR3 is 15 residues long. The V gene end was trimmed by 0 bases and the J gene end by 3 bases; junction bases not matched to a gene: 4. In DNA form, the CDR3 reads TGCAGCGTTGAAGAACTAGCGGTTAGCTACAATGAGCAGTTCTTC. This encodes CSVEELAVSYNEQFF.

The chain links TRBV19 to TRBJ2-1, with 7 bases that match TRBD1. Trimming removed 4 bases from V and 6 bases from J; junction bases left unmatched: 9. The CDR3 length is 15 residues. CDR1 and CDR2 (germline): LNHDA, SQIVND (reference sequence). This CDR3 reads CASSTLGTVFNEQFF. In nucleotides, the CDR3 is TGTGCCAGTAGTACCCTCGGGACAGTTTTCAATGAGCAGTTCTTC.

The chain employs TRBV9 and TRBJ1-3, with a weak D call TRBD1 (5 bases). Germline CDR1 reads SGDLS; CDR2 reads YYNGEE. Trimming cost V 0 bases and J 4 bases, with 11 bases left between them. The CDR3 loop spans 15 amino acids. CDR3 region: CASSVGSGHGNTIYF. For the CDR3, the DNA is TGTGCCAGCAGCGTAGGTTCAGGGCACGGAAACACCATATATTTT.

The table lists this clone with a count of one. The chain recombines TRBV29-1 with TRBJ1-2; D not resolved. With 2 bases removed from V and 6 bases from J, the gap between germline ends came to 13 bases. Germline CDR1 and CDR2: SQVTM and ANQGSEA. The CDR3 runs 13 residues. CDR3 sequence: CSVERRYTNGYTF. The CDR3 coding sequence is TGCAGCGTTGAAAGGAGGTATACTAATGGCTACACCTTC. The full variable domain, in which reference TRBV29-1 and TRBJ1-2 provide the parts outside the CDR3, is SAVISQKPSRDICQRGTSLTIQCQVDSQVTMMFWYRQQPGQSLTLIATANQGSEATYESGFVIDKFPISRPNLTFSTLTVSNMSPEDSSIYLCSVERRYTNGYTFGSGTRLTVV.